The 29 T cell receptor beta chains in this list originate from one sample, sequenced in a study of T cells in Graves' hyperthyroidism and ophthalmopathy (dated by TCRdb to about 2019). Library prep was done by multiplex PCR. The run used an Illumina HiSeq 2000. The TCR beta CDR3 regions were amplified from the RNA transcripts. The first round of RT-PCR for the TCR CDR3 was performed with the HTBI primer set and the Qiagen OneStep RT-PCR kit. The raw public data were reprocessed by TCRdb itself: fastp quality trimming at Q25, MiXCR clonotype calling, in-frame beta chains only. CDR3 protein sequences are deduplicated, and each keeps its most common genes and DNA. Present in this sample are hundreds of thousands of distinct CDR3 sequences, 20% to 25% of which were seen just once. The top ten clonotypes cover around two thirds of the sample. Sequenced material: blood. Every receptor here comes from a man aged 25-40 years with Graves' ophthalmopathy.

In this sample, this clonotype turned up a few times. This chain connects TRBV27 to TRBJ1-1, with D possibly matching TRBD1 (6 bases). The CDR3 totals 13 residues. Germline V gives CDR1 MNHEY, CDR2 SMNVEV (reference sequence). The V gene lost 10 bases and the J gene lost 0 bases, with 12 bases spanning the gap. The CDR3 loop reads CATGRTVNTEAFF. The CDR3 DNA is TGTGCCACTGGCCGGACAGTGAACACTGAAGCTTTCTTT.

In this sample, this clonotype turned up a few times. This chain uses TRBV27 with TRBJ2-1; TRBD2 matches at 7 bases. This CDR3 spans 14 amino acids. CDR1 is MNHEY, CDR2 SMNVEV, per germline (reference sequence). The trim removed 6 bases at V and 2 bases at J, leaving 4 bases unmatched. The CDR3 spells CASSWGLPYNEQFF. The CDR3 bases are TGTGCCAGCAGCTGGGGACTACCCTACAATGAGCAGTTCTTC.

The chain joins TRBV7-2 to TRBJ2-1; 7 nucleotides align to TRBD2. Germline V gives CDR1 SGHTA, CDR2 FQGNSA. The CDR3 loop spans 15 amino acids. Trimming cost V 1 base and J 7 bases; bases outside gene matches: 7. Written as DNA, the CDR3 is TGTGCCAGCAGCTTAGATGGGGGAGGGCCGAATGAGCAGTTCTTC. It yields the protein CASSLDGGGPNEQFF.

This clonotype was found a few times. V gene TRBV13 combines with J gene TRBJ2-7; a weak D match, TRBD2 (5 bases). Trimming pared 5 bases from V and 5 bases from J, leaving 10 bases between. From germline, CDR1 is PRHDT and CDR2 FYEKMQ (reference sequence). The CDR3 has 12 residues. As DNA, the CDR3 is TGTGCCAGCAGCACGGAAGCGGACGAGCAGTACTTC. Amino acid sequence: CASSTEADEQYF.

The rearrangement uses TRBV20-1 and TRBJ1-1; tentatively, D is TRBD1 (6 bases). There are 12 residues in the CDR3. Per germline, CDR1 DFQATT and CDR2 SNEGSKA (reference sequence). The CDR3 reads CSPTRGGTEAFF. Written as DNA, the CDR3 is TGCAGCCCGACCAGGGGTGGCACTGAAGCTTTCTTT.

This rearrangement joins TRBV12-3 or TRBV12-4 to TRBJ1-2; D is unresolved. The CDR3 spans 13 residues. V shed 6 bases and J shed 3 bases, with 11 bases lying between them. CDR3 nucleotide sequence: TGTGCCAGCAGGACGGACGGGTACTATGGCTACACCTTC. Amino acids: CASRTDGYYGYTF.

The table lists this clonotype with many counts. This chain uses TRBV18 with TRBJ2-7, with D perhaps TRBD2 (6 bases). Germline V gives CDR1 KGHSH, CDR2 LQKENI. V shed 3 bases and J shed 6 bases, with 9 bases lying between them. The CDR3 totals 12 residues. CDR3 in amino acids: CASSPGGPEQYF. The CDR3 nucleotides read TGTGCCAGCTCACCTGGAGGGCCCGAGCAGTACTTC.

This clonotype was seen repeatedly, ten times or more. This chain links TRBV2 with TRBJ2-4; no clear D gene. V lost 4 bases, J lost 7 bases, and 5 bases lay in between. The CDR3 covers 11 residues. Germline V lookup: CDR1 SNHLY, CDR2 FYNNEI. The CDR3 here is CASSVGNIQYF. DNA of the CDR3: TGTGCCAGCAGTGTAGGGAACATTCAGTACTTC.

J is TRBJ2-7 and V is TRBV14; TRBD2 matches at 9 bases. Germline assignment: CDR1 SGHDN and CDR2 FVKESK. The V segment lost 2 bases and the J segment 0 bases; nucleotides outside the gene matches: 5. This CDR3 comprises 16 residues. The CDR3 region is CASSQFSGSYSYEQYF. The CDR3 region has the DNA TGTGCCAGCAGCCAATTTAGCGGGAGCTACTCCTACGAGCAGTACTTC.

This clonotype was seen only a few times. The chain couples TRBV6-1 to TRBJ2-3, with D perhaps matching TRBD2 (6 bases). Germline V gene sequence: CDR1 MNHNS, CDR2 SASEGT. The CDR3 loop spans 17 amino acids. Between the trimmed V and J ends, which lost 4 bases and 2 bases, there was a span of 19 bases. CDR3 DNA: TGTGCCAGCAGTGTACCCCGGGGACTGGAGGACACAGATACGCAGTATTTT. Residues: CASSVPRGLEDTDTQYF.

The CDR3 DNA reads as TGCAGTGCTAGACGACAGTTTGTCCAGTACTTC. This sequence encodes CSARRQFVQYF. The rearrangement uses TRBV20-1 and TRBJ2-5, with D possibly TRBD1 on 5 matching bases. V was cut by 2 bases and J by 10 bases, with 11 bases left in between. The CDR3 sequence is 11 residues long. Germline CDR1 is DFQATT and CDR2 is SNEGSKA (reference sequence).

This clonotype appeared many times. The V gene is TRBV7-9, the J gene TRBJ2-7, with 7 bases fitting TRBD1. V lost 5 bases, J lost 2 bases, and 3 bases stayed unmatched. The CDR3 loop spans 13 amino acids. Germline CDR1 is SEHNR and CDR2 is FQNEAQ (reference sequence). In nucleotides, the CDR3 is TGTGCCAGCAGCGGACAGGAGGCCTACGAGCAGTACTTC. Protein: CASSGQEAYEQYF.

CDR3 bases: TGTGCCAGCAGTTACGCCACCGGGACAAACTATGGCTACACCTTC. This gives the protein CASSYATGTNYGYTF. The chain combines TRBV6-2 or TRBV6-3 with TRBJ1-2, with D maybe TRBD1 (6 bases). The CDR3 has 15 residues. The V and J ends lost 2 bases and 2 bases respectively, with 12 bases between them. Germline CDR1 MNHEY, CDR2 SVGEGT.

This clonotype was recorded at least ten times. V gene TRBV5-1 combines with J gene TRBJ1-2; 7 bases map to TRBD1. The CDR3 totals 13 residues. The germline V gene has CDR1 SGHRS and CDR2 YFSETQ. V lost 4 bases and J lost 2; bases outside the gene matches: 2. CDR3 nucleotides: TGCGCCAGCAGCCCGGACAGGAACTATGGCTACACCTTC. Translation: CASSPDRNYGYTF.

This clonotype has a count of ten or more. The chain is built from TRBV11-3 and TRBJ1-3; 7 bases are a match to TRBD1. V lost 4 bases and J lost 0; bases outside the gene matches: 6. The V gene's germline CDR1 is SGHNT and CDR2 YENEEA. The length of the CDR3 is 16 residues. Here the CDR3 reads CASSSYTGVSGNTIYF. Written as DNA, the CDR3 is TGTGCCAGCAGCTCCTACACAGGGGTCTCTGGAAACACCATATATTTT.

The chain combines TRBV11-2 with TRBJ2-7, with D possibly TRBD1 on 6 matching bases. The CDR3 is made up of 15 amino acids. Germline-derived CDR1 and CDR2 are SGHAT and FQNNGV. The V end lost 4 bases, the J end lost 0 bases, and 13 bases lay between the germline ends. This CDR3 reads CASSYRTESSYEQYF. CDR3 nucleotide sequence: TGTGCCAGCAGCTATAGGACAGAGAGCTCCTACGAGCAGTACTTC.

The CDR3 DNA reads TGTGCCAGCAGCCCCCGTGGCGCGGGAGTCGGTTACGAGCAGTACTTC. Translating gives CASSPRGAGVGYEQYF. V and J are TRBV7-9 and TRBJ2-7; 7 bases fit TRBD2. This CDR3 comprises 16 residues. Looked up from germline, CDR1 is SEHNR and CDR2 is FQNEAQ (reference sequence). Unmatched junction bases numbered 14, after V lost 5 bases and J lost 4 bases.

A few counts support this clonotype. This rearrangement joins TRBV14 to TRBJ2-3; possible D gene TRBD1, 6 bases. V lost 1 base and J lost 4, with 21 bases in between. The germline gives CDR1 SGHDN, CDR2 FVKESK. This CDR3 region has 18 residues. This CDR3 is CASSQVRTDRWGPDTQYF. CDR3 in DNA: TGTGCCAGCAGCCAAGTTCGTACGGATAGGTGGGGGCCAGATACGCAGTATTTT.

This clonotype was seen more than once but under ten times. The chain couples TRBV6-5 to TRBJ2-3; 11 positions agree with TRBD2. Germline V CDR1 and CDR2: MNHEY, SVGAGI. Trimming took 2 bases from V and 5 from J; bases not matched to a gene: 12. The CDR3 covers 18 residues. The CDR3 spells CASSYEVAGGPMGDTQYF. The CDR3 bases are TGTGCCAGCAGTTACGAGGTAGCGGGAGGGCCGATGGGAGATACGCAGTATTTT.

The V gene is TRBV6-1, the J gene TRBJ1-1, with 10 bases aligning to TRBD1. The junction had 8 bases not matched to a gene; V was cut back by 5 bases and J by 2 bases. Germline loops: CDR1 MNHNS, CDR2 SASEGT. The CDR3 is made up of 16 amino acids. CDR3 coding DNA: TGTGCCAGCAGTACCGGACAGGGGGACCGTAACACTGAAGCTTTCTTT. Translated, it gives CASSTGQGDRNTEAFF.

This clonotype showed up many times. The V call is TRBV3-1, the J call TRBJ1-4, with unresolved D. Germline lookup yields CDR1 LGHDT and CDR2 YNNKEL (reference sequence). V was pared by 1 base and J by 7 bases, with 16 bases between. This CDR3 has 16 amino acids. For the CDR3, the DNA is TGTGCCAGCAGCCAAGTGGTGGGCAGGAGAGGTGAAAAACTGTTTTTT. It is translated as CASSQVVGRRGEKLFF.

The V and J genes are TRBV12-3 or TRBV12-4 and TRBJ1-2; D is ambiguous. Trimming shortened V by 5 bases and J by 8 bases, and 15 bases separated the two germline ends. The CDR3 totals 13 residues. The CDR3 region has the DNA TGTGCCAGCAGTACCACGTTATTGGTGGGCTACACCTTC. Protein: CASSTTLLVGYTF.

This clonotype was seen repeatedly, ten times or more. The chain is built from TRBV5-1 and TRBJ2-1; TRBD2 matches at 9 bases. Germline assignment: CDR1 SGHRS and CDR2 YFSETQ. The ends lost 0 bases at V and 9 bases at J; junction bases unmatched: 7. This CDR3 comprises 15 residues. For the CDR3, the DNA is TGCGCCAGCAGCTTGGCCATCGCGGGAGGGTCTGAGCAGTTCTTC. Its protein product is CASSLAIAGGSEQFF.

This clonotype was counted many times. The chain carries TRBV28 and TRBJ2-5, with D maybe TRBD2 (6 bases). The CDR3 extends over 16 amino acids. Looked up from germline, CDR1 is MDHEN and CDR2 is SYDVKM. V lost 7 bases, J lost 4 bases, and 22 bases lay in between. CDR3 amino acids: CASNTPGEIVRETQYF. As DNA, the CDR3 is TGTGCCAGCAATACTCCGGGAGAAATTGTGCGAGAGACCCAGTACTTC. The full variable domain, in which reference TRBV28 and TRBJ2-5 provide the parts outside the CDR3, is DVKVTQSSRYLVKRTGEKVFLECVQDMDHENMFWYRQDPGLGLRLIYFSYDVKMKEKGDIPEGYSVSREKKERFSLILESASTNQTSMYLCASNTPGEIVRETQYFGPGTRLLVL.

This clonotype was counted many times. The genes are TRBV11-2 and TRBJ2-5; no reliable D call. Germline loops: CDR1 SGHAT, CDR2 FQNNGV. The CDR3 is 16 residues long. Trimming stripped 5 bases from V and 6 bases from J, with 22 bases between. CDR3 loop: CASSPPSGPPIQTQYF. The CDR3 DNA sequence: TGTGCCAGCAGCCCCCCCTCCGGACCGCCCATCCAGACCCAGTACTTC.

The rearrangement links TRBV20-1 to TRBJ2-7; D may be TRBD1 (5 bases). Trimming took off 0 bases at V and 2 bases at J, with 11 bases between the two ends. Germline V gene data show CDR1 as DFQATT and CDR2 as SNEGSKA (reference sequence). This CDR3 has 14 residues. The CDR3 is CSARDFSRAYEQYF. The DNA for the CDR3 is TGCAGTGCTAGAGATTTCTCCAGGGCCTACGAGCAGTACTTC.

The chain couples TRBV18 to TRBJ2-1, with D possibly matching TRBD2 (6 bases). This CDR3 region has 16 residues. Trimming took off 4 bases at V and 4 bases at J, with 17 bases between the two ends. Germline V lookup: CDR1 KGHSH, CDR2 LQKENI. The DNA of the CDR3 is TGTGCCAGCTCACGGGCTAGCGTAAACCTTTACAATGAGCAGTTCTTC. As protein: CASSRASVNLYNEQFF.

This clonotype has a handful of counts. The chain uses TRBV15 and TRBJ2-5; possibly TRBD2 for D (6 bases). Deletions cut 6 bases from V and 5 bases from J, with 19 bases between. Germline values: CDR1 LNHNV, CDR2 YYDKDF (reference sequence). This CDR3 region has 15 residues. The CDR3 here is CATSMGGKGRETQYF. CDR3 DNA: TGTGCCACCAGTATGGGCGGGAAAGGCAGGGAGACCCAGTACTTC.

The chain uses TRBV6-2 or TRBV6-3 and TRBJ2-2; 9 positions match TRBD1. The J segment lost 4 bases and the V segment lost 2 bases, leaving 2 bases of the junction unmatched. Germline loops: CDR1 MNHEY, CDR2 SVGEGT. The CDR3 contains 15 residues. The CDR3 protein is CASSYAGQGTGELFF. CDR3 sequence (DNA): TGTGCCAGCAGTTACGCGGGACAGGGCACCGGGGAGCTGTTTTTT.